Included here is one TCR beta chain sequence, with context. The antigen remains unidentified. The data originate from a study of beta chain features in type 1 diabetes. Notes on the study in general: Moderate yet significant TCRB CDR3 shortening was seen in Type 1 diabetes patients in all four CD4+ subsets.

The investigators reverse transcribed all of the isolated RNA, so they sequenced expressed TCRB transcripts. Assay: immunoSEQ multiplex PCR; the TCRdb copy retains only in-frame clones and omits some. This sample has about 170,000 clones, with approximately 8.1% found just once. The trim removed 3 bases at V and 2 bases at J, leaving 6 bases unmatched. The CDR3 covers 15 residues. From germline, CDR1 is SGDLS and CDR2 YYNGEE. The specimen sequenced was central memory CD4+ T cells from blood. V gene TRBV9 combines with J gene TRBJ1-2; 8 nucleotides line up with TRBD1. The TCR sequence derives from a man between 18 and 35 years old with type 1 diabetes. CDR3 residues: CASSAGGQHNYGYTF. The CDR3 nucleotides are TGTGCCAGCAGCGCAGGGGGCCAACACAACTATGGCTACACCTTC.